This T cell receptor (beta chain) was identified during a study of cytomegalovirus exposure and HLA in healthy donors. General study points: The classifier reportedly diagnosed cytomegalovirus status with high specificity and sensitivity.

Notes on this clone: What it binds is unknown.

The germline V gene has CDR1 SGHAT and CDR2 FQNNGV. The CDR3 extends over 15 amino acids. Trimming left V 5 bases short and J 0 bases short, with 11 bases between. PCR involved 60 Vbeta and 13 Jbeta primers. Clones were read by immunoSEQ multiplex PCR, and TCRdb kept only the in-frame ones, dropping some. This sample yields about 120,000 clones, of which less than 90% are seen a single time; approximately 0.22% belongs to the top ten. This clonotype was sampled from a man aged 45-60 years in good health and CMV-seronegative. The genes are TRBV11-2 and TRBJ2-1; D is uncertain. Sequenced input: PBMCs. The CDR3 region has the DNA TGTGCCAGCAGCCAGAGGATTAGCTCCTACAATGAGCAGTTCTTC. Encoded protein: CASSQRISSYNEQFF.